This entry lists 5 T cell receptor beta chains sequenced from one sample in a study of T-cell reconstitution after alpha-beta-depleted transplantation in children. Researchers prepared the TCRbeta library using unique molecular identifiers, the study reports. Each CDR3 protein gets one entry after TCRdb re-called the PCR reads with MiXCR. The sample has 200,000 to 250,000 distinct CDR3 sequences, just under 8.5% seen once. Sample: PBMCs, mostly from graft donor cells, taken 180 days after TCRalphabeta/CD19-depleted stem cell transplant. The receptors derive from a male patient younger than 18 who had a stem cell transplant for acute lymphoblastic leukemia, so the T cells may come from the graft donor.

This clonotype has a count of ten or more. The genes are TRBV9 and TRBJ1-1; a weak D match, TRBD1 (6 bases). The CDR3 has 14 amino acids. The germline gives CDR1 SGDLS, CDR2 YYNGEE. The V and J ends lost 0 bases and 11 bases respectively, with 17 bases between them. The CDR3 reads CASSVAGGPSVAFF. As DNA, the CDR3 is TGTGCCAGCAGCGTAGCTGGGGGCCCCTCCGTTGCTTTCTTT.

Many counts were recorded for this clonotype. The rearrangement joins TRBV12-3 or TRBV12-4 to TRBJ2-3; D unresolved. V was shortened by 2 bases and J by 6 bases, with 9 bases between the two germline ends. CDR3 length: 13 residues. The CDR3 DNA is TGTGCCAGCAGTTTATACCTGGGGGATACGCAGTATTTT. Its translation: CASSLYLGDTQYF.

Note on this clonotype: At one end the junction does not follow the germline gene, possibly because of a read error. This rearrangement joins TRBV5-1 to TRBJ2-7; perhaps TRBD2 as D (6 bases). CDR1 and CDR2 from the germline V gene are SGHRS and YFSETQ. The CDR3 totals 14 residues. The CDR3 coding sequence is TGCGCCAGCAGTTTGGAGGGTTCCTTCTACGAGCAGTACTTC. As protein: CASSLEGSFYEQYF. Drawing the rest from reference TRBV5-1 and TRBJ2-7, the complete variable domain is KAGVTQTPRYLIKTRGQQVTLSCSPISGHRSVSWYQQTPGQGLQFLFEYFSETQRNKGNFPGRFSGRQFSNSRSEMNVSTLELGDSALYLCASSLEGSFYEQYFGPGTRLTVT.

In the case of this clonotype: It may be a read error: a sequence one base away is much more abundant. This rearrangement joins TRBV5-3 to TRBJ2-3, with TRBD1 matching over 10 bases. TRBV5-3 is flagged as an ORF with uncertain function. This CDR3 has 14 amino acids. The V and J ends lost 5 bases and 5 bases, in that order; junction bases with no gene match: 5. In DNA form, the CDR3 reads TGTGCCAGAAGTGCCGGGGACAGGGGAGATACGCAGTATTTT. It yields the protein CARSAGDRGDTQYF.

This clonotype was counted many times. The gene calls are TRBV12-3 or TRBV12-4 and TRBJ1-2; 7 nucleotides agree with TRBD1. The junction had 12 bases not matched to a gene; V was cut back by 5 bases and J by 6 bases. The CDR3 consists of 15 residues. For the CDR3, the DNA is TGTGCCAGCAGTCCTAGGCCCCGACAGGGAAATGGCTACACCTTC. Protein product: CASSPRPRQGNGYTF.